This is a list of T cell receptor beta chains from one sample in a study of OX40 agonist ivuxolimab in advanced cancers. The data were produced by immunoSEQ multiplex PCR, yet TCRdb's version contains in-frame clones alone and is incomplete. The table has 65,000 to 80,000 clones, around 87% seen once. Sequenced here: CD4+ or CD8+ T cells sorted from blood, sampled in a trial of the OX40 agonist ivuxolimab. These receptors were taken from an adult with an advanced solid tumor such as melanoma, head and neck, liver or kidney cancer. Each CDR3 is given without its conserved first and last residue. The order of the fields is V gene, J gene, CDR3 protein.

TRBV7-9	TRBJ1-1	ASSPGGGQNTEAF
TRBV5-5	TRBJ1-5	ASSSDRGGNQPQH
TRBV7-9	TRBJ2-7	ASSLGLAGGPRTYEQY
TRBV19	TRBJ1-2	ASSIPPDRSSGYT
TRBV6-1	TRBJ1-3	ASSEARGSYGNTIY
TRBV4-2	TRBJ2-2	ASSPQPSGGDTGELF
TRBV28	TRBJ1-2	ASRPGTQINYGYT
TRBV19	TRBJ2-1	ASSSWTGVGNEQF
TRBV5-1	TRBJ2-3	ASTLAGYRDTQY
TRBV7-2	TRBJ2-1	ASRPGGEPYNEQF
TRBV19	TRBJ1-1	ASSELYTEAF
TRBV6-1	TRBJ1-1	ASSEIRGTEAF
TRBV11-2	TRBJ1-2	ASSTDRGTGYGYT
TRBV6-5	TRBJ2-4	ASRPGLAENIQY
TRBV11-3	TRBJ2-7	ASTRDAGAGEQY
TRBV18	TRBJ2-3	ASSPNRLAGAMADTQY
TRBV19	TRBJ2-2	ASSMGVGYTGELF
TRBV2	TRBJ1-2	ASSVGPRGYT
TRBV14	TRBJ2-2	ASREQVNTGELF
TRBV10-3	TRBJ2-3	ANADNTDTQY
TRBV11-2	TRBJ2-2	ASSLGGTGRSGELF
TRBV2	TRBJ2-5	ASSRGLRETQY
TRBV27	TRBJ1-4	ASSPTVNEKLF
TRBV6-1	TRBJ1-2	ASWAGAYGYT
TRBV6-6	TRBJ2-3	ASSLGGTSTDTQY
TRBV27	TRBJ2-7	ASRDRRNYEQY